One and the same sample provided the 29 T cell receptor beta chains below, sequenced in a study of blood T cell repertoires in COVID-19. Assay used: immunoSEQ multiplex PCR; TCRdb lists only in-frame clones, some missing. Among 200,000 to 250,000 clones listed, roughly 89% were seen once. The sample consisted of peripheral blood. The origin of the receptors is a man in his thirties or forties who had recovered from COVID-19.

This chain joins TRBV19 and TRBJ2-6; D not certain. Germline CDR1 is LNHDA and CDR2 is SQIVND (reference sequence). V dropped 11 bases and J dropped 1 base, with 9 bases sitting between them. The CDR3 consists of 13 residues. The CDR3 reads CAGSQSGANVLTF. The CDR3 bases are TGTGCCGGCTCCCAATCTGGGGCCAACGTCCTGACTTTC.

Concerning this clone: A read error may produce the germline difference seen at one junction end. CDR3: CATSDFPQGPLLF. Written as DNA, the CDR3 is TGTGCCACCAGTGATTTTCCACAGGGGCCCCTACTCTTC. The chain combines TRBV24-1 with TRBJ2-1, with TRBD1 identical over 7 bases. Germline-derived CDR1 and CDR2 are KGHDR and SFDVKD. The CDR3 extends over 13 amino acids.

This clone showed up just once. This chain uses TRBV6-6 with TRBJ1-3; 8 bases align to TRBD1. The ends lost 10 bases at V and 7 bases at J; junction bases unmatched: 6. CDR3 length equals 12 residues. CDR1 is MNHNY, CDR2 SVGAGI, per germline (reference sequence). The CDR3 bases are TGTGCCACCCGGACAGGGACGAACACCATATATTTT. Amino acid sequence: CATRTGTNTIYF.

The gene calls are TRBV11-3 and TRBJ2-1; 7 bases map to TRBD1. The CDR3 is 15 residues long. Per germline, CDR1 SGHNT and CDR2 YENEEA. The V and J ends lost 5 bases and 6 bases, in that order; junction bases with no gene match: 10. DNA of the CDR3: TGTGCCAGCAGCCAGACAGGGATAGTGAGCAATGAGCAGTTCTTC. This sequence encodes CASSQTGIVSNEQFF.

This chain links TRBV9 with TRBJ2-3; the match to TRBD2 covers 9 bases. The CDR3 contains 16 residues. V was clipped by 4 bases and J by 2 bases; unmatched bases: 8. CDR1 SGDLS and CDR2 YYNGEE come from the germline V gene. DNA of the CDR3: TGTGCCAGCAGCCCCCGGCTAGCGGGGTTCACAGATACGCAGTATTTT. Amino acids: CASSPRLAGFTDTQYF. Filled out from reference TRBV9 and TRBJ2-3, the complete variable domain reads DSGVTQTPKHLITATGQRVTLRCSPRSGDLSVYWYQQSLDQGLQFLIQYYNGEERAKGNILERFSAQQFPDLHSELNLSSLELGDSALYFCASSPRLAGFTDTQYFGPGTRLTVL.

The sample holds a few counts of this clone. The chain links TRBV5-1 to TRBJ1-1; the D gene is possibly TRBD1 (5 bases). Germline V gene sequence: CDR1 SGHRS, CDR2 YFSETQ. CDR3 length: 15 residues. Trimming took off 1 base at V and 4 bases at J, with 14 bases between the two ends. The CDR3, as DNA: TGCGCCAGCAGCTTGCGGGGGGGTCTGGTCACTGAAGCTTTCTTT. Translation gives CASSLRGGLVTEAFF. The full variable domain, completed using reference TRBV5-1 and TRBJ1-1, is KAGVTQTPRYLIKTRGQQVTLSCSPISGHRSVSWYQQTPGQGLQFLFEYFSETQRNKGNFPGRFSGRQFSNSRSEMNVSTLELGDSALYLCASSLRGGLVTEAFFGQGTRLTVV.

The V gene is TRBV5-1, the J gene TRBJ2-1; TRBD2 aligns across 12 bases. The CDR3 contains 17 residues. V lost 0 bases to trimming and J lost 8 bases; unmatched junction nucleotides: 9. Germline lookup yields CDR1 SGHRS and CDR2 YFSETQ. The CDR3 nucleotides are TGCGCCAGCAGCTTGGTGCCTAGCGGGGGGGCCTGGTATGAGCAGTTCTTC. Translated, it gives CASSLVPSGGAWYEQFF.

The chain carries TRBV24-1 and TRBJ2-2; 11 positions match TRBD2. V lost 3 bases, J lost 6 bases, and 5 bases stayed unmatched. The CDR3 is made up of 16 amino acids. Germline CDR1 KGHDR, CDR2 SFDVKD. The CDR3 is CATSDLAGGSAGELFF. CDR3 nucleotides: TGTGCCACCAGTGATCTAGCGGGGGGATCGGCCGGGGAGCTGTTTTTT.

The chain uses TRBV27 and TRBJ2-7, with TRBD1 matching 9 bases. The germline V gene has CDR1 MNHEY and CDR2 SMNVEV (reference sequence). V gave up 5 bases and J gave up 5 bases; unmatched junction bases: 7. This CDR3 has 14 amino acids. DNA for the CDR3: TGTGCCAGCAGTCCCCGGACAGGGGTGGACGAGCAGTACTTC. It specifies CASSPRTGVDEQYF.

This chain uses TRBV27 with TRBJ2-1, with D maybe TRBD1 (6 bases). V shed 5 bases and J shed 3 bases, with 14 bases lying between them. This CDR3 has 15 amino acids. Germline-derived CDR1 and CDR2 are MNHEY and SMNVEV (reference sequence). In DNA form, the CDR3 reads TGTGCCAGCAGTCTACAGGGACAAATCTACAATGAGCAGTTCTTC. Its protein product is CASSLQGQIYNEQFF.

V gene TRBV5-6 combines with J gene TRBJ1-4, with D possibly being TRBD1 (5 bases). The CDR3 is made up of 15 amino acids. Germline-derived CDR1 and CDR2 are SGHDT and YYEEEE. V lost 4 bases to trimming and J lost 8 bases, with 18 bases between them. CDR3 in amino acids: CASSPDKGRREKLFF. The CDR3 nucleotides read TGTGCCAGCAGCCCTGACAAGGGGCGGAGAGAAAAACTGTTTTTT.

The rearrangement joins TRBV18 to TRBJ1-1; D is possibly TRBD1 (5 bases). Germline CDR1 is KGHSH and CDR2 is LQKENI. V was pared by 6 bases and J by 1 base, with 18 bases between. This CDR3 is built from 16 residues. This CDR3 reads CASSPFQGRKNTEAFF. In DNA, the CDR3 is TGTGCCAGCTCCCCCTTCCAGGGCAGGAAGAACACTGAAGCTTTCTTT.

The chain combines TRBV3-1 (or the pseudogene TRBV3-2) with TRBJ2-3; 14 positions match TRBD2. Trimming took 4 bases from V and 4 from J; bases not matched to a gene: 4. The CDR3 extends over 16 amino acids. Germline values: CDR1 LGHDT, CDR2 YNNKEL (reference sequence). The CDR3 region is CASSRLAGGLADTQYF. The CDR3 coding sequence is TGTGCCAGCAGCCGACTAGCGGGGGGGCTCGCAGATACGCAGTATTTT.

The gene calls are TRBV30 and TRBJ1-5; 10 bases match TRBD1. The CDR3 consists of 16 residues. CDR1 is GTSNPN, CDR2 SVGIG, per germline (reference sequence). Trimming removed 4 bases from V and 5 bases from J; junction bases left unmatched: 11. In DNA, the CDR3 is TGTGCCTGGAAGGAGGGGGACAGGGGTGGGTATCAGCCCCAGCATTTT. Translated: CAWKEGDRGGYQPQHF.

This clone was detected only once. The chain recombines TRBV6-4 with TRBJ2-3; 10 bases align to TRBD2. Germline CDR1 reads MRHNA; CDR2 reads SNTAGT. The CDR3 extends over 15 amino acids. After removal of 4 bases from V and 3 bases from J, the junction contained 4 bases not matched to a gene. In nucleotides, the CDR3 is TGTGCCAGCAGTGGAAGCGGGGGGGCGACAGATACGCAGTATTTT. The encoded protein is CASSGSGGATDTQYF.

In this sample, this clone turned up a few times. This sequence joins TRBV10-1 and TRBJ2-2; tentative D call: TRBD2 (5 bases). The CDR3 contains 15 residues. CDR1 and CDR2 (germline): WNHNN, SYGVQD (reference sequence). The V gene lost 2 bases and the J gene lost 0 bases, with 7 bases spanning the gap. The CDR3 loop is CASSEIGANTGELFF. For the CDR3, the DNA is TGCGCCAGCAGTGAGATCGGGGCGAACACCGGGGAGCTGTTTTTT.

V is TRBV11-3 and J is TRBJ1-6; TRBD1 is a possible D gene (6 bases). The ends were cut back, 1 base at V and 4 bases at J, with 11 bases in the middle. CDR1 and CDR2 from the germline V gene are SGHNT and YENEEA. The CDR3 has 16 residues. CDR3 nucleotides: TGTGCCAGCAGCTTAGCGGACAGAAGGTATAATTCACCCCTCCACTTT. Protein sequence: CASSLADRRYNSPLHF.

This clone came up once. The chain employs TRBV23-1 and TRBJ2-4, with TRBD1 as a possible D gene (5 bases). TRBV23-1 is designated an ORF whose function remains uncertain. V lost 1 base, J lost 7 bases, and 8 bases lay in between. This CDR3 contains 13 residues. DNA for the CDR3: TGCGCCAGCAGTCAATGTCACAGGAACATTCAGTACTTC. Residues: CASSQCHRNIQYF.

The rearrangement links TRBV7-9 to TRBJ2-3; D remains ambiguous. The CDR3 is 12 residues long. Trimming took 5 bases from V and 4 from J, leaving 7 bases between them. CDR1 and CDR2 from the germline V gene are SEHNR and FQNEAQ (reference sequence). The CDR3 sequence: CASSQTSDTQYF. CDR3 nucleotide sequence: TGTGCCAGCAGCCAGACATCAGATACGCAGTATTTT.

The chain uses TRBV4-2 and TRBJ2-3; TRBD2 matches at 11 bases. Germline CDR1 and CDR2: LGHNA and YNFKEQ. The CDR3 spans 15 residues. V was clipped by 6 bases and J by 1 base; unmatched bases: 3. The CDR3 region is CASSQLAGGTDTQYF. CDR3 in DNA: TGTGCCAGCAGTCAACTAGCGGGGGGCACAGATACGCAGTATTTT.

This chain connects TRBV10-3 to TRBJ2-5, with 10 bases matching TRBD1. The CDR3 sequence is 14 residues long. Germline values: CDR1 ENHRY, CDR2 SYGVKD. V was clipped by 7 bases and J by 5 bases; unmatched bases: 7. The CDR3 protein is CAIKPGQGHETQYF. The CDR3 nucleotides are TGTGCCATCAAGCCGGGACAGGGGCACGAGACCCAGTACTTC.

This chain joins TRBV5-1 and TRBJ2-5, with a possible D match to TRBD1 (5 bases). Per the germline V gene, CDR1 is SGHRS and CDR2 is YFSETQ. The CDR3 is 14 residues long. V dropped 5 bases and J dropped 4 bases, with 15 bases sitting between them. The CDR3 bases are TGCGCCAGCAGGGTTTCAGGGCTCCGAGAGACCCAGTACTTC. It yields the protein CASRVSGLRETQYF.

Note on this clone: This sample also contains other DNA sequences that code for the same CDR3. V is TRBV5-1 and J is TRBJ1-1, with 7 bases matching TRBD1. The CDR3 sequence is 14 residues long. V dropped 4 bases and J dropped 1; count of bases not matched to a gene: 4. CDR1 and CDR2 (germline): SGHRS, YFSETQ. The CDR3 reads CASSQGVGNTEAFF. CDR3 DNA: TGCGCCAGCAGCCAGGGGGTTGGGAACACTGAAGCTTTCTTT.

CDR3 residues: CASSPGGLGAFF. CDR3 nucleotide sequence: TGTGCCAGCTCACCAGGGGGACTGGGAGCTTTCTTT. The chain recombines TRBV18 with TRBJ1-1; a possible D gene is TRBD1 (5 bases). This CDR3 is 12 amino acids long. V was cut by 2 bases and J by 10 bases, with 11 bases left in between. Germline CDR1 reads KGHSH; CDR2 reads LQKENI.

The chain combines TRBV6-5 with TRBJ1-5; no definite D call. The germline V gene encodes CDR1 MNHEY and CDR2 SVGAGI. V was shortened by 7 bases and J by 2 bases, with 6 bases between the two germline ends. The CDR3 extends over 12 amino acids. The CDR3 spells CASTQGNQPQHF. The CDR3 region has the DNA TGTGCCAGCACCCAGGGCAATCAGCCCCAGCATTTT.

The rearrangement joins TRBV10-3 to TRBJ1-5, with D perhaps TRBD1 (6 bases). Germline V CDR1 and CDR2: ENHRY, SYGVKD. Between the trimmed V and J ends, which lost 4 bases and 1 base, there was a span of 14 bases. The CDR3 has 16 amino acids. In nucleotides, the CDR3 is TGTGCCATCAGTGCCGACACAGGGAACAGCAATCAGCCCCAGCATTTT. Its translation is CAISADTGNSNQPQHF.

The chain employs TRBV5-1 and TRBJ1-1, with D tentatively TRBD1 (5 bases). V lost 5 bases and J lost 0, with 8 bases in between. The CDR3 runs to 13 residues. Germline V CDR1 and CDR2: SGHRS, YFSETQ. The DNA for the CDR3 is TGCGCCAGCAGTTCGGACATGAACACTGAAGCTTTCTTT. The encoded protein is CASSSDMNTEAFF.

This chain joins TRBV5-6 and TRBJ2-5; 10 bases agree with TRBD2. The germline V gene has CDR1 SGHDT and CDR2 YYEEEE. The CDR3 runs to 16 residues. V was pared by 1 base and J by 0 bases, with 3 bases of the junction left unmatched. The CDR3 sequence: CASSLLAGGYQETQYF. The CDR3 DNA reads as TGTGCCAGCAGCTTGTTAGCGGGGGGTTACCAAGAGACCCAGTACTTC.

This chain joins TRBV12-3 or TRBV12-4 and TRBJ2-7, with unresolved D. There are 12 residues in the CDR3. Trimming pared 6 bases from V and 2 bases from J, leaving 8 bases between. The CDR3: CASSPPTYEQYF. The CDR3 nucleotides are TGTGCCAGCAGCCCCCCCACCTACGAGCAGTACTTC.